What follows is one T cell receptor (beta chain) and its context. The antigen it binds to is not known. Within one base of it there is no much larger clone, and no base qualities were kept. These data belong to a study of CD8+ T cells in alopecia areata listed by TCRdb under 2018. Turning to the overall study: The treated patients took part in an open-label pilot trial in which moderate-to-severe alopecia areata was treated with oral tofacitinib at 5 to 10 mg twice daily. Scalp tissue and sorted CD4+ and CD8+ peripheral blood T cells from patchy and totalis/universalis alopecia areata patients and from healthy controls were covered by human TCRbeta sequencing. In treated patients, disease severity was measured using the SALT score, which gives the percentage of scalp surface area affected. Scalp clonality was compared among normal scalp (n=4), patchy alopecia areata scalp (n=8), and alopecia totalis/universalis scalp (n=8). High-throughput TCRbeta sequencing was used to examine T cell clonal expansion in alopecia areata in both the C3H/HeJ mouse model and human patients. RNA was obtained with the PAXgene miRNA kit for fixed scalp, the miRNeasy kit for PBMCs, and the RNeasy kit for mouse skin. Amplification of TCRbeta CDR3 regions was done by immunoSEQ multiplex PCR using 35 Vbeta forward primers and 13 Jbeta reverse primers. Tofacitinib was administered for 6 to 18 months, and 6 months of follow-up off drug were then conducted to assess delayed response and recurrence. Biopsies were taken from tofacitinib-treated patients at baseline and again at 4 and 24 weeks into treatment, and several of those patients also had a later scalp biopsy.

Study-level results and caveats: The treated cohort was small, with a single nonresponder, so links between baseline CD8+ expansion and response need larger studies. Tofacitinib significantly lowered scalp clonality and the number of expanded CD8+ clones among the top 100 scalp clones. Lesional scalp, especially in alopecia totalis/universalis, showed higher clonality and more expanded CD8+ clones than normal scalp, suggesting antigenic drive. Scalp TCR repertoire analysis is complicated because resident alphabeta T cells in normal human skin are also sequenced, whereas mouse skin is dominated by gammadelta T cells. Many expanded lesional clones persisted in scalp and blood during tofacitinib treatment, which may partly explain relapse after stopping treatment. Shared TCR sequences between patients were less evident than in mice, which may be partly attributable to HLA diversity in the patient population.

The junction shows trimming of 2 bases on V and 0 bases on J, plus 11 bases between the germline ends. The CDR3 spans 16 residues, from the cysteine through the phenylalanine. The DNA shown is the 48-base CDR3, in frame from base 1. The germline V gene (reference sequence) specifies SGHNT as CDR1 and YYREEE as CDR2. The treatment or condition label here, explained by the study, means: oral pan-JAK inhibitor, 5-10 mg twice daily. Peripheral blood and lesional scalp punch biopsies were obtained from patients with alopecia areata. PBMCs were isolated by density centrifugation and stained for CD3, CD4 and CD8, after which CD4+ and CD8+ T cells were sorted on a FACSAria. The library relied on the immunoSEQ multiplex PCR assay. To provide template for TCR sequencing, every sample had RNA extracted and reverse transcribed into cDNA. First-strand cDNA was synthesized with SuperScript III using a 2:1 mix of oligo-dT and random hexamers. A synthetic immune receptor repertoire was used to measure amplification bias, and any remaining bias was corrected computationally. Per the source publication's procedure: Raw reads were preprocessed to remove errors, and CDR3 was defined according to IMGT conventions as the region from the conserved cysteine to phenylalanine. Clonality was computed by normalizing Shannon entropy by log2 of the number of productive unique TCRs and subtracting the result from 1. Scalp TCRbeta sequences were cross-referenced with sorted blood CD4 and CD8 repertoires so that the CD4 or CD8 identity of scalp clones could be inferred. TCRdb took this table from immuneACCESS and kept in-frame rearrangements with V and J called. Such tables lack part of the clones; where checked against another copy, unresolved V genes explain under half of the gap, and the rest is unexplained. V, J and clone size are those of that table, while D and trimming were read from the DNA. This sample holds about 210,000 clones; around 65% were observed only once. Jointly, the top ten make up 0.95% to 1.5% of the sample.

Recombination connected TRBV5-4 to TRBJ2-2; the D region is possibly TRBD1 or TRBD2, each matching across 5 bases. This TCR was sampled from a human donor with alopecia areata. The source material was CD4+ T cells sorted from blood, sampled around week 44, from a patient treated with tofacitinib. The CDR3 region: CASSFGGHTNTGELFF. In nucleotides, the sequence is TGTGCCAGCAGCTTTGGAGGACACACGAACACCGGGGAGCTGTTTTTT.